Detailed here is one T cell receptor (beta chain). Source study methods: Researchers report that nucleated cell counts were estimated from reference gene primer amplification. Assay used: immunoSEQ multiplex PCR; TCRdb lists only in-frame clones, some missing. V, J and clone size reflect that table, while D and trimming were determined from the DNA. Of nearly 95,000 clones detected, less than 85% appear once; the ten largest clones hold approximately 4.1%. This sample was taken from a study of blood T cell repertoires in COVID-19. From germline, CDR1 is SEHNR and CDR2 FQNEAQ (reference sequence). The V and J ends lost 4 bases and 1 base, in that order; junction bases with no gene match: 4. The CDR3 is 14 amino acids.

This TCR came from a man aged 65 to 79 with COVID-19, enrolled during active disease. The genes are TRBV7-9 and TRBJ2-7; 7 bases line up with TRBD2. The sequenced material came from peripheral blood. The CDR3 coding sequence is TGTGCCAGCAGCTCGCCGGGGGGATCCTACGAGCAGTACTTC. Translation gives CASSSPGGSYEQYF.